This TCR beta chain originates from a study of OX40 agonist ivuxolimab in advanced cancers. Notes on the research overall: Ivuxolimab was a fully human IgG2 agonistic monoclonal antibody targeting the costimulatory receptor OX40 (CD134). The purpose of peripheral TCRbeta sequencing was to test whether ivuxolimab changed TCR sequence diversity and led to clonal T-cell expansion. Intravenous ivuxolimab was administered to patients every 2 weeks at six dose levels: 0.01, 0.1, 0.3, 1.5, 3 and 10 mg/kg. A male proportion of roughly 80% and a mean age of 60 years, ranging from 23 to 79, were recorded for the dose-escalation cohort. Of the 50 or so patients in dose escalation, about 20 had hepatocellular carcinoma, some 15 had melanoma, 9 had renal cell carcinoma and 9 had head and neck cancer. Partial responses were achieved by three dose-escalation patients, of whom one had hepatocellular carcinoma and two had cutaneous melanoma. Prior anti-PD-1, anti-PD-L1 or anti-CTLA-4 therapy was permitted, and approximately 42% of dose-escalation patients had received checkpoint inhibitors. The paper describes the monotherapy dose-escalation part (N of about 47 patients) of the phase I trial of ivuxolimab.

The cysteine opens and the phenylalanine closes a CDR3 of 13 amino acids. Left in the record is the CDR3 DNA by itself, 39 bases read in frame from the first base. On this clone itself: Its antigen is currently not known. No base qualities exist here, and no much larger clone lies one base off it.

General conclusions and limits of the study: After ivuxolimab, CD8+ T cells had more expanded clones than CD4+ T cells on average. The antigen specificity of the clonally expanded peripheral T cells was not determined. At doses of 0.1 to 3.0 mg/kg, clonal expansion of both CD4+ and CD8+ T cells in blood was seen between baseline and week 6. Low levels of normalized T-cell clonal expansion were also seen in some patients who did not respond. In partial responders in the 0.1-3.0 mg/kg groups, normalized peripheral clonal expansion was found to be among the lowest, especially among CD8+ T cells.

Genomic DNA was isolated from the sorted cells so that the TCRbeta CDR3 region could be sequenced. The immunoSEQ Assay was used for sequencing of TCRbeta CDR3 regions. Here the immuneACCESS table is served through TCRdb, limited to in-frame sequences with V and J called. Missing clones are a known gap in these copies; in checked studies unresolved V genes cover under half, and the rest lacks a known reason. Across this sample there are about 82,000 clones, with over 80% seen only once. Around 0.84% of the sample lies in the top ten. Patients with a history of autoimmune disease or receiving systemic immunosuppression were excluded from the trial. Peripheral blood for TCR sequencing was collected from all dose cohorts at baseline, on cycle 4 day 1, and on cycle 7 day 1. The samples were drawn from a first-in-human, open-label, multicenter phase I dose-escalation trial of ivuxolimab. Adults with locally advanced or metastatic melanoma, renal cell, hepatocellular, or head and neck squamous cell carcinoma were enrolled in the trial. Before TCR sequencing, CD4+ T cells and CD8+ T cells were sorted from peripheral blood as separate populations.

The TCR originated in an adult with an advanced solid tumor such as melanoma, head and neck, liver or kidney cancer. This chain is built from TRBV21-1 and TRBJ1-4. TRBV21-1 is shown as a pseudogene. Sequencing was performed on CD4+ or CD8+ T cells sorted from blood, taken in a trial of the OX40 agonist ivuxolimab. The CDR3 has the sequence CASLRGEGEKLFF. The DNA reads as follows: TGTGCCAGCCTGAGAGGGGAGGGGGAAAAACTGTTTTTT.